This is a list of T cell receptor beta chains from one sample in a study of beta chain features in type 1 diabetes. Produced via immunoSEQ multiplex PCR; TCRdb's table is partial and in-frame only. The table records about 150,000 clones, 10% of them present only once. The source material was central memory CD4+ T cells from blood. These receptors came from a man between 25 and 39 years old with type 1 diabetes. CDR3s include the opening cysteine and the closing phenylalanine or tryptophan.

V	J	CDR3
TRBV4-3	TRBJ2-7	CASSQVLGGNSYEQYF
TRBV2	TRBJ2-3	CASSEVTSGNPDTQYF
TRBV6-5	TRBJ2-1	CASSYSRASSEQFF
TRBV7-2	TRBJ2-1	CASSLASTIYNEQFF
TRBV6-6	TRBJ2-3	CASRENGDTQYF
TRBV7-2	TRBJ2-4	CASSLTSGLSIQYF
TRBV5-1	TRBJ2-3	CASAGLANTDTQYF
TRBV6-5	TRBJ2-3	CASSYRGSTDTQYF
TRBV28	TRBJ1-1	CASIGTGDSEAFF
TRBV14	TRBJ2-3	CASSQDTGTRSTDTQYF
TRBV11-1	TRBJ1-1	CASSLGYLPNTEAFF
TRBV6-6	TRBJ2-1	CASSYPATVPNEQFF
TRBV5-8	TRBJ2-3	CASSLGGTRSTDTQYF
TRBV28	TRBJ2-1	CASSRDSYNEQFF
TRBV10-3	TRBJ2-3	CAISESGLAAQGDTQYF
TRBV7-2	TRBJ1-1	CASSFKGTAEAFF
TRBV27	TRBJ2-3	CASGPSSGRDTQYF
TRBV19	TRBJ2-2	CASSQTSAANTGELFF
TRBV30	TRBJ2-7	CAWSNQGLADNEQYF
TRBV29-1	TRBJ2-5	CSVGKGAFETQYF
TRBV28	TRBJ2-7	CASSLPTTGDYEQYF
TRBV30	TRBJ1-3	CAWSVKGPVRNTIYF
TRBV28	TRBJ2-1	CASGLAGGFQFF
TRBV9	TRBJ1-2	CASSGRQGTGGYTF
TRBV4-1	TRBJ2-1	CASSHYGTGLNEQFF
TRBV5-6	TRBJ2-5	CASSADRYQETQYF
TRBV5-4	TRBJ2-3	CASSLTSGGGADTQYF
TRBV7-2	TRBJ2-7	CASSLGAGSRYEQYF
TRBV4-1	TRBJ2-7	CASSPLRRGLTDEQYF
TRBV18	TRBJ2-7	CASSQNPRDEQYF
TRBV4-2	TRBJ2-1	CASSQRGTSNEQFF
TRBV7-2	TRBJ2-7	CASSSLTGLRPLF
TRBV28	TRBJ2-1	CASIKGLAGVREQFF
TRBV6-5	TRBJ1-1	CASREGRMNTEAFF
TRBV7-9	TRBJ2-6	CASTRGQAGANVLTF
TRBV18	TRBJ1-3	CASSPPSNPTGNTIYF
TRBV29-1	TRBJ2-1	CSVVKVGGNEQFF
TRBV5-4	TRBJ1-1	CASSYGQGNTEAFF
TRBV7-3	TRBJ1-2	CASSLAGYGYTF
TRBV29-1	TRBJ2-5	CSVVRGDQETQYF